This T cell receptor beta chain was recorded in a study of OX40 agonist ivuxolimab in advanced cancers. Broader study findings: Not determined was the antigen specificity of the expanded peripheral T cells. Both CD4+ and CD8+ T cell populations in blood had undergone clonal expansion by week 6 at 0.1 to 3.0 mg/kg. Averaging showed that CD8+ T cells had more expanded clones than CD4+ did.

Comment on this clone: The target antigen is unknown.

Sequenced by immunoSEQ multiplex PCR; TCRdb stores in-frame clones only, minus some. The sample has 35,000 to 40,000 clones, over 80% seen once. The sequenced sample was CD4+ or CD8+ T cells sorted from blood, obtained in a trial of the OX40 agonist ivuxolimab. The sequence came from an adult with an advanced solid tumor such as melanoma, head and neck, liver or kidney cancer.

DNA for the CDR3: TGCGCCAGCAGCTTAGATGGAAGGGGATGGACTGAAGCTTTCTTT. It encodes CASSLDGRGWTEAFF. The rearrangement joins TRBV5-1 to TRBJ1-1; a possible D gene is TRBD1 (5 bases). Germline lookup yields CDR1 SGHRS and CDR2 YFSETQ. The CDR3 is made up of 15 amino acids. Deletions cut 2 bases from V and 5 bases from J, with 16 bases between.